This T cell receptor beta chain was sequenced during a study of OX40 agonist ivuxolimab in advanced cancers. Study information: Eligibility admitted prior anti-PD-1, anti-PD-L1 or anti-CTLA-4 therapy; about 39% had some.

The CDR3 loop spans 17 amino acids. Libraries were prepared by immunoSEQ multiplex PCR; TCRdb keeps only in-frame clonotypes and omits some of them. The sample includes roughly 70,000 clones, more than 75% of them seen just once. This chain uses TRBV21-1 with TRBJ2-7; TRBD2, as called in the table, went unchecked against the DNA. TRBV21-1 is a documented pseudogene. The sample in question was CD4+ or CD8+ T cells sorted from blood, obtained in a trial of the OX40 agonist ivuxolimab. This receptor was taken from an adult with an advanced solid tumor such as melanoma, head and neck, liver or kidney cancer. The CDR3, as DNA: TGTGCCAGCAGCAAACGATCACGGGGACTCGTCACCTACGAGCAGTACTTC. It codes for CASSKRSRGLVTYEQYF.